A single sample gave rise to the 22 T cell receptor beta chains below, sequenced in a study of cytomegalovirus exposure and HLA in healthy donors. 60 Vbeta and 13 Jbeta primers were used in PCR. This table comes from immunoSEQ multiplex PCR, and its TCRdb copy is limited to in-frame clones, with some not included. This sample has some 190,000 clones; roughly a tenth occur once, and the top ten carry roughly 1.3%. Sequences were obtained from PBMCs. These receptors originate from a woman younger than 45 in good health and CMV-seropositive.

V and J are TRBV7-6 and TRBJ1-2; D might be TRBD1 (6 bases). V lost 4 bases, J lost 4 bases, and 10 bases lay in between. This CDR3 comprises 13 residues. CDR1 and CDR2 (germline): SGHVS, FNYEAQ. CDR3 nucleotide sequence: TGTGCCAGCAGCTCGGGACAAATCTATGGCTACACCTTC. Amino acids: CASSSGQIYGYTF.

V and J are TRBV11-2 and TRBJ2-7; a possible D gene is TRBD2 (6 bases). CDR1 is SGHAT and CDR2 is FQNNGV in the germline V gene. This CDR3 contains 14 residues. Trimming removed 1 base at V and 1 base at J, with 8 bases between. The CDR3 region is CASSLAGESYEQYF. The CDR3 nucleotides read TGTGCCAGCAGCTTAGCGGGAGAGTCCTACGAGCAGTACTTC.

The rearrangement links TRBV7-2 to TRBJ2-7, with D tentatively TRBD2 (6 bases). The V end lost 0 bases, the J end lost 4 bases, and 7 bases lay between the germline ends. The CDR3 has 13 residues. From germline, CDR1 is SGHTA and CDR2 FQGNSA. The CDR3 DNA reads TGTGCCAGCAGCTTAGCTCGGGGGTACGAGCAGTACTTC. Amino acid sequence: CASSLARGYEQYF.

This clone has a handful of counts. The J gene is TRBJ2-2, the V gene TRBV29-1; 10 bases align to TRBD1. This CDR3 comprises 13 residues. The J segment lost 3 bases and the V segment lost 6 bases, leaving 1 base of the junction unmatched. CDR1 is SQVTM, CDR2 ANQGSEA, per germline. This CDR3 reads CSVDRGHTGELFF. As DNA, the CDR3 is TGCAGCGTCGACAGGGGGCACACCGGGGAGCTGTTTTTT.

The chain links TRBV19 to TRBJ1-3, with D possibly TRBD1 on 5 matching bases. Germline CDR1 and CDR2: LNHDA and SQIVND (reference sequence). This CDR3 spans 14 amino acids. Trimming cost V 4 bases and J 2 bases, with 9 bases left between them. The CDR3: CASSTQVTGNTIYF. The CDR3 DNA follows: TGTGCCAGTAGTACACAGGTCACTGGAAACACCATATATTTT.

This clone was seen a handful of times. The rearrangement links TRBV20-1 to TRBJ1-1; D not resolved. Per germline, CDR1 DFQATT and CDR2 SNEGSKA (reference sequence). The CDR3 spans 11 residues. V shed 6 bases and J shed 10 bases, with 15 bases lying between them. The CDR3 spells CSAEEGLGAFF. CDR3 in DNA: TGCAGTGCCGAGGAGGGTCTGGGAGCTTTCTTT.

The chain links TRBV4-1 to TRBJ2-7; no clear D gene. The CDR3 contains 14 residues. Trimming stripped 1 base from V and 0 bases from J, with 7 bases between. Germline values: CDR1 MGHRA, CDR2 YSYEKL. In nucleotides, the CDR3 is TGCGCCAGCAGCCAAGTCGCCAGCTCCTACGAGCAGTACTTC. It encodes CASSQVASSYEQYF.

There are a few counts of this clone. V and J are TRBV6-5 and TRBJ2-3; the D is unclear. Germline CDR1 and CDR2: MNHEY and SVGAGI. V was pared by 5 bases and J by 1 base, with 7 bases between. The CDR3 length is 13 residues. In DNA form, the CDR3 reads TGTGCCAGCAGTCGAAGAGGCACAGATACGCAGTATTTT. Amino acids: CASSRRGTDTQYF.

This clone has only a few counts. The chain combines TRBV6-1 with TRBJ2-2; D is perhaps TRBD1 (6 bases). Germline CDR1 reads MNHNS; CDR2 reads SASEGT. V dropped 3 bases and J dropped 6 bases, with 8 bases sitting between them. This CDR3 is 13 amino acids long. Here the CDR3 reads CASSDGQPGELFF. CDR3 nucleotides: TGTGCCAGCAGTGACGGACAGCCCGGGGAGCTGTTTTTT.

The chain carries TRBV30 and TRBJ1-2; D unresolved. V lost 3 bases, J lost 8 bases, and 19 bases lay in between. This CDR3 is 14 amino acids long. CDR1 is GTSNPN and CDR2 is SVGIG in the germline V gene (reference sequence). DNA of the CDR3: TGTGCCTGGAGGCAAAAACTGACATCAGGAGGCTACACCTTC. This codes for CAWRQKLTSGGYTF.

This clone was picked up a small number of times. The chain has TRBV5-8 and TRBJ1-2, with D possibly being TRBD1 (6 bases). V was trimmed by 3 bases and J by 6 bases, leaving 15 bases between them. The CDR3 covers 14 residues. Germline V CDR1 and CDR2: SGHTS, YDEGEE. This CDR3 reads CASSSYRQVNGYTF. Written as DNA, the CDR3 is TGTGCCAGCAGCTCCTATCGACAGGTCAATGGCTACACCTTC.

This clone was seen only a few times. The rearrangement links TRBV5-1 to TRBJ1-4, with a weak D call TRBD1 (6 bases). The V gene lost 0 bases and the J gene lost 9 bases, with 12 bases spanning the gap. Germline-derived CDR1 and CDR2 are SGHRS and YFSETQ. The CDR3 consists of 14 residues. The CDR3 DNA reads TGCGCCAGCAGCTTGGCACAGGGAGGGAAAAAACTGTTTTTT. It is translated as CASSLAQGGKKLFF.

The chain carries TRBV9 and TRBJ2-5; D is possibly TRBD2 (5 bases). This CDR3 is built from 13 residues. In germline, CDR1 is SGDLS, CDR2 YYNGEE. Trimming left V 3 bases short and J 7 bases short, with 13 bases between. The CDR3 DNA reads TGTGCCAGCAGCGAGGACCCACGGGGGACCCAGTACTTC. This translates into CASSEDPRGTQYF.

There are a few counts of this clone. The chain joins TRBV27 to TRBJ1-1; TRBD1 might be the D (5 bases). CDR3 size: 14 residues. Germline V gene sequence: CDR1 MNHEY, CDR2 SMNVEV (reference sequence). V lost 4 bases to trimming and J lost 1 base, with 10 bases between them. CDR3 loop: CASSWRGTNTEAFF. CDR3 in DNA: TGTGCCAGCAGTTGGAGGGGAACGAACACTGAAGCTTTCTTT.

This clone has only a few counts. The gene calls are TRBV30 and TRBJ2-7; TRBD1 might be the D (6 bases). With 1 base removed from V and 0 bases from J, the gap between germline ends came to 16 bases. This CDR3 is 16 amino acids long. Germline V gene sequence: CDR1 GTSNPN, CDR2 SVGIG (reference sequence). The CDR3 DNA reads TGTGCCTGGAGTGCTTCAAAAACAGGGTACTCCTACGAGCAGTACTTC. It specifies CAWSASKTGYSYEQYF.

V is TRBV6-1 and J is TRBJ2-3; no definite D call. Trimming removed 5 bases at V and 0 bases at J, with 9 bases between. CDR3 length: 14 residues. The V gene's germline CDR1 is MNHNS and CDR2 SASEGT. CDR3 residues: CASSLPTSTDTQYF. The DNA of the CDR3 is TGTGCCAGCAGTCTACCAACTAGCACAGATACGCAGTATTTT.

The chain combines TRBV2 with TRBJ2-7; 9 bases align to TRBD1. The CDR3 sequence is 17 residues long. Germline-derived CDR1 and CDR2 are SNHLY and FYNNEI. V lost 5 bases to trimming and J lost 3 bases; unmatched junction nucleotides: 14. DNA for the CDR3: TGTGCCAGCAGTACACCCTCGGGACAGGGAACTCTCTACGAGCAGTACTTC. It encodes CASSTPSGQGTLYEQYF.

The chain carries TRBV18 and TRBJ2-3, with TRBD2 identical over 11 bases. There are 17 residues in the CDR3. J lost 2 bases, V lost 6 bases, and 10 bases had no gene match. Germline loops: CDR1 KGHSH, CDR2 LQKENI. This CDR3 is CASSLGGTSGSTDTQYF. The CDR3 coding sequence is TGTGCCAGCTCCCTCGGGGGGACTAGCGGATCCACAGATACGCAGTATTTT.

This clone was counted between two and nine times. The chain is built from TRBV20-1 and TRBJ1-4; D is undetermined. The CDR3 length is 11 residues. The V gene's germline CDR1 is DFQATT and CDR2 SNEGSKA (reference sequence). The ends were cut back, 6 bases at V and 7 bases at J, with 9 bases in the middle. CDR3 protein: CSALTFEKLFF. As DNA, the CDR3 is TGCAGTGCCCTGACTTTTGAAAAACTGTTTTTT.

The chain employs TRBV28 and TRBJ2-3; a weak D match, TRBD2 (6 bases). The CDR3 extends over 18 amino acids. In germline, CDR1 is MDHEN, CDR2 SYDVKM. Trimming took 3 bases from V and 0 from J, leaving 19 bases between them. The CDR3 bases are TGTGCCAGCAGTTTTCGGAACGGGAGAGTAGAGAGCACAGATACGCAGTATTTT. Its translation: CASSFRNGRVESTDTQYF.

The chain combines TRBV2 with TRBJ2-3; 10 nucleotides agree with TRBD1. Germline CDR1 SNHLY, CDR2 FYNNEI. V lost 6 bases to trimming and J lost 1 base; unmatched junction nucleotides: 4. The CDR3 has 15 amino acids. The CDR3 loop is CASRTGTGGTDTQYF. The CDR3 bases are TGTGCCAGCAGGACCGGGACAGGGGGCACAGATACGCAGTATTTT.

This sequence joins TRBV29-1 and TRBJ2-5; D is unresolved. TRBJ2-7 matches the DNA end more closely, so the J call is doubtful. This CDR3 comprises 13 residues. Germline assignment: CDR1 SQVTM and CDR2 ANQGSEA. The CDR3 nucleotides are TGCAGCGTTGAAGATCCCCGTCGCTACGAGCAGTACTTC. Translating gives CSVEDPRRYEQYF.